The TCR beta chain under discussion was sequenced for a study of Ad26.COV2.S vaccination and SARS-CoV-2 variants (dated by TCRdb to the early 2020s). Describing the broader study: Vaccine-arm donors were drawn from COV1001, a multicentre, randomized, double-blind, placebo-controlled phase I-IIa trial of Ad26.COV2.S in healthy adults. Ad26.COV2.S was given intramuscularly at 5x10^10 or 1x10^11 viral particles, as a single shot or as two shots 56 days apart. The specificity and breadth of SARS-CoV-2-reactive T cell receptors after Ad26.COV2.S vaccination were assessed by TCRbeta repertoire sequencing. A total of approximately 32 samples were included in the TCR-sequenced set, comprising around 19 Ad26.COV2.S vaccine recipients, 5 placebo recipients and 8 SARS-CoV-2 convalescent individuals. Participants in the trial were split at random into five groups of five each, receiving low-dose or high-dose Ad26.COV2.S once or twice, or else placebo on both occasions. Throughout the experiments and outcome assessment, investigators stayed blinded to trial group allocation. Paper-wide results and their limitations: The study lacked the statistical power to compare responses across vaccine doses or regimens. Vaccine and placebo recipients had similar non-spike TCR breadth, a finding consistent with the vaccine containing only spike. After vaccination, substantial breadth of spike-specific CD8+ and CD4+ T cell responses was reported. The authors noted that total T cell responses may have been underestimated by the TCR breadth and depth analyses. Spike-specific TCR breadth was higher in Ad26.COV2.S recipients than in placebo recipients (P = 0.0014).

Concerning this clone: Its specific antigen is unknown. No qualities accompany the bases; no much larger clone lies one base away.

The CDR3 measures 17 amino acids from cysteine to phenylalanine. Solely the CDR3 DNA is kept, with 51 bases framed from the first base. Deletion took 3 bases off V and 3 bases off J, with a span of 18 bases between the germline ends. The germline V gene specifies MDHEN as CDR1 and SYDVKM as CDR2. The sample's treatment or condition, from its label and the paper: roughly 20 received Ad26.COV2.S at low or high dose, single or two shots; 5 received placebo; per-sample allocation not given. For vaccine and placebo recipients, the sequenced repertoires came from samples collected on day 63 after the first injection. In Cohort 1b, about 27 adults aged 18-55 years were enrolled at a single site in Boston, USA, between 29 July and 7 August 2020. Ad26.COV2.S consisted of a replication-incompetent adenovirus type 26 vector by which a prefusion-stabilized SARS-CoV-2 spike protein from the original Wuhan strain was expressed.

The immunoSEQ Assay was used to sequence TCRbeta CDR3 regions. After extraction, genomic DNA underwent amplification by bias-controlled multiplex PCR, followed by high-throughput sequencing. On the authors' methods: To quantify the absolute abundance of every unique TCRbeta CDR3 region, sequences were collapsed and filtered. T cell fraction was estimated by normalization of TCRbeta template counts to usable DNA, with usable DNA being measured through amplification of reference genes present in all nucleated cells. Repertoire TCRs were annotated as SARS-CoV-2-specific by exact matching of V gene, CDR3 amino acid sequence and J gene to a known reactive TCR set. The reference SARS-CoV-2 TCR set came from MIRA and was filtered for enrichment in COVID-19-positive ImmuneCODE repertoires, removing public or cross-reactive TCRs. Using the MIRA antigens, annotated TCRs were further analysed by specific ORF or by position within an ORF. Breadth was defined as the number of annotated unique rearrangements divided by the total number of unique productive rearrangements, and depth was defined as the summed frequency of the annotated unique rearrangements. Group comparisons of TCR breadth used two-sided Wilcoxon rank-sum tests. The source is immuneACCESS, and TCRdb retained only in-frame sequences with V and J called. Part of the clones is not carried over; for the studies checked, unresolved V genes explain less than half of this, and the remainder is unexplained. That table gives V, J and clone size, and the DNA gave D and trimming. In all, the sample holds approximately 300,000 clones, and around four fifths of those were seen once. The ten largest clones take up 2% to 2.5% of the sample.

The source was peripheral blood, collected in a trial of Ad26.COV2.S vaccine versus placebo. The chain joins TRBV28 to TRBJ1-5; the D gene identity is not certain. The origin of this receptor is a person aged 18 to 59 who received the Ad26.COV2.S COVID-19 vaccine or a placebo. The nucleotide sequence reads TGTGCCAGCAGTTTCATATATTCGGGAGACGACAATCAGCCCCAGCATTTT. Its coded protein is CASSFIYSGDDNQPQHF.